This is a list of T cell receptor beta chains from one sample in a study of T cells in localized non-small cell lung cancer. Using immunoSEQ multiplex PCR, the repertoire was profiled, and TCRdb retains in-frame clones only, with some absent. The sample holds approximately 63,000 clones, roughly 89% seen once. Material: peripheral blood, obtained before any cancer treatment. All receptors come from a man aged 35-69 years with stage I squamous cell lung carcinoma. Each CDR3 is given with its conserved first and last residue. Each record gives: J gene, D gene, V gene, clone size, CDR3 protein, CDR3 DNA. A D gene is named only where the DNA matches it firmly. Expanded clones get a size class; other rows say once, few or many, or leave the size out.

j_call: TRBJ2-1
d_call: TRBD2
v_call: TRBV30
clone_size: few
cdr3_aa: CAWSNQGGDEQFF
cdr3_nt: TGTGCCTGGAGTAATCAGGGAGGGGATGAGCAGTTCTTC

j_call: TRBJ2-2
d_call: .
v_call: TRBV5-6
clone_size: .
cdr3_aa: CASSLLGLITGELFF
cdr3_nt: TGTGCCAGCAGCTTGCTTGGCCTGATCACCGGGGAGCTGTTTTTT

j_call: TRBJ1-1
d_call: .
v_call: TRBV5-8
clone_size: .
cdr3_aa: CASSLGAVQRTEAFF
cdr3_nt: TGTGCCAGCAGCTTGGGAGCGGTTCAGAGGACTGAAGCTTTCTTT

j_call: TRBJ1-5
d_call: TRBD1
v_call: TRBV29-1
clone_size: .
cdr3_aa: CSVVTTGGKNQPQHF
cdr3_nt: TGCAGCGTTGTAACAACAGGGGGCAAAAATCAGCCCCAGCATTTT

j_call: TRBJ2-7
d_call: .
v_call: TRBV30
clone_size: .
cdr3_aa: CAWRRGHAYEQYF
cdr3_nt: TGTGCCTGGAGAAGGGGACACGCCTACGAGCAGTACTTC

j_call: TRBJ1-2
d_call: .
v_call: TRBV19
clone_size: .
cdr3_aa: CASRPGTSSSNYGYTF
cdr3_nt: TGTGCCAGTAGGCCGGGGACATCCTCTTCTAACTATGGCTACACCTTC

j_call: TRBJ2-5
d_call: .
v_call: TRBV5-1
clone_size: .
cdr3_aa: CASSVTTQETQYF
cdr3_nt: TGCGCCAGCAGCGTGACTACTCAAGAGACCCAGTACTTC

j_call: TRBJ1-4
d_call: .
v_call: TRBV6-5
clone_size: .
cdr3_aa: CASSFSGTINEKLFF
cdr3_nt: TGTGCCAGCAGTTTCTCCGGGACTATAAATGAAAAACTGTTTTTT

j_call: TRBJ2-3
d_call: TRBD1
v_call: TRBV2
clone_size: .
cdr3_aa: CASTPNGQGEGTQYF
cdr3_nt: TGTGCCAGCACCCCGAATGGGCAGGGGGAAGGAACGCAGTATTTT

j_call: TRBJ2-1
d_call: .
v_call: TRBV7-9
clone_size: .
cdr3_aa: CASSTPRTSSSSYNEQFF
cdr3_nt: TGTGCCAGCAGCACCCCCCGGACGAGCTCCTCCTCCTACAATGAGCAGTTCTTC

j_call: TRBJ2-7
d_call: .
v_call: TRBV18
clone_size: .
cdr3_aa: CASSPSSRLGLKEQYF
cdr3_nt: TGTGCCAGCTCACCATCCAGCCGGCTAGGTTTGAAAGAGCAGTACTTC

j_call: TRBJ1-5
d_call: .
v_call: TRBV6-1
clone_size: .
cdr3_aa: CASSEARHVNPQHF
cdr3_nt: TGTGCCAGCAGTGAAGCGCGGCATGTCAATCCCCAGCATTTT

j_call: TRBJ2-7
d_call: .
v_call: TRBV7-2
clone_size: .
cdr3_aa: CASSSGQPDGYEQYF
cdr3_nt: TGTGCCAGCAGCTCAGGGCAGCCGGACGGTTACGAGCAGTACTTC

j_call: TRBJ2-6
d_call: .
v_call: TRBV25-1
clone_size: .
cdr3_aa: CASSRASGANVLTF
cdr3_nt: TGTGCCAGCAGTAGGGCCTCTGGGGCCAACGTCCTGACTTTC

j_call: TRBJ2-5
d_call: .
v_call: TRBV27
clone_size: once
cdr3_aa: CASTQNGPLGETQYF
cdr3_nt: TGTGCCAGCACCCAAAACGGGCCCTTGGGAGAGACCCAGTACTTC

j_call: TRBJ2-5
d_call: .
v_call: TRBV5-6
clone_size: .
cdr3_aa: CASTIIQGSETQYF
cdr3_nt: TGTGCCAGCACCATCATCCAGGGTTCAGAGACCCAGTACTTC

j_call: TRBJ2-7
d_call: TRBD1
v_call: TRBV10-3
clone_size: .
cdr3_aa: CAISESQGQGLYEQYF
cdr3_nt: TGTGCCATCAGTGAGTCACAGGGACAGGGGCTCTACGAGCAGTACTTC

j_call: TRBJ2-1
d_call: .
v_call: TRBV19
clone_size: .
cdr3_aa: CASSIDRNGISYNEQFF
cdr3_nt: TGTGCCAGTAGTATAGATAGGAACGGGATTTCTTACAATGAGCAGTTCTTC

j_call: TRBJ2-7
d_call: TRBD1
v_call: TRBV11-2
clone_size: .
cdr3_aa: CASSFSGQGSEQYF
cdr3_nt: TGTGCCAGCAGCTTCTCGGGACAGGGGTCCGAGCAGTACTTC

j_call: TRBJ2-2
d_call: TRBD1
v_call: TRBV19
clone_size: .
cdr3_aa: CASSPGTGGLGELFF
cdr3_nt: TGTGCCAGTAGCCCGGGGACAGGGGGCTTGGGGGAGCTGTTTTTT

j_call: TRBJ2-1
d_call: .
v_call: TRBV5-1
clone_size: .
cdr3_aa: CASSLIPSYNEQFF
cdr3_nt: TGCGCCAGCAGCTTGATCCCTAGTTACAATGAGCAGTTCTTC

j_call: TRBJ1-2
d_call: TRBD1
v_call: TRBV27
clone_size: .
cdr3_aa: CASSLSSGTGLGYTF
cdr3_nt: TGTGCCAGCAGTTTAAGTTCCGGGACAGGGCTTGGCTACACCTTC

j_call: TRBJ2-5
d_call: TRBD2
v_call: TRBV9
clone_size: .
cdr3_aa: CASSVGASGRPVQETQYF
cdr3_nt: TGTGCCAGCAGCGTAGGCGCTAGCGGGAGGCCCGTCCAAGAGACCCAGTACTTC

j_call: TRBJ1-3
d_call: .
v_call: TRBV21-1
clone_size: .
cdr3_aa: CASSKDEGNTIYF
cdr3_nt: TGTGCCAGCAGCAAAGACGAGGGAAACACCATATATTTT

j_call: TRBJ2-2
d_call: .
v_call: TRBV19
clone_size: once
cdr3_aa: CASHDSSNTGELFF
cdr3_nt: TGTGCCAGTCATGACAGCTCGAACACCGGGGAGCTGTTTTTT